These T cell receptor beta chains were read from a single sample in a study of T cells in Graves' hyperthyroidism and ophthalmopathy. TCRdb re-derived calls from the multiplex PCR reads in MiXCR, one entry per CDR3 protein. The sample consists of 620,000 or so distinct CDR3 sequences, 14% of them appearing once. Source material: blood. These receptors came from a woman between 45 and 65 years old with Graves' ophthalmopathy. The conserved cysteine and the conserved F or W are not part of the CDR3 here. The D gene is left open where the match is weak. Only part of the rows carry a size: once, few, many, or a class if the clone is expanded.

clone size: many
V gene: TRBV28
J gene: TRBJ2-7
D gene: TRBD1
CDR3 protein: ASSLRQGINYEQY

clone size: few
V gene: TRBV29-1
J gene: TRBJ2-3
D gene: TRBD2
CDR3 protein: SVWIPLAGSTDTQY

clone size: many
V gene: TRBV28
J gene: TRBJ2-2
D gene: NA
CDR3 protein: ASSSTGVYTGELF

clone size: NA
V gene: TRBV5-1
J gene: TRBJ1-2
D gene: NA
CDR3 protein: ASSLDHGDNNYGYT

clone size: many
V gene: TRBV6-5
J gene: TRBJ2-5
D gene: TRBD2
CDR3 protein: ASSYSMSGSGETQY

clone size: many
V gene: TRBV28
J gene: TRBJ2-7
D gene: NA
CDR3 protein: ASRGTPPSYEQY

clone size: few
V gene: TRBV6-1
J gene: TRBJ1-6
D gene: NA
CDR3 protein: ASSPRPYYNSPLH

clone size: few
V gene: TRBV5-4
J gene: TRBJ2-2
D gene: NA
CDR3 protein: ASSRGGQAGDTGELF

clone size: many
V gene: TRBV5-1
J gene: TRBJ1-1
D gene: NA
CDR3 protein: ASMGQTNGKAF

clone size: few
V gene: TRBV28
J gene: TRBJ1-5
D gene: NA
CDR3 protein: ATQPSNQPQH

clone size: many
V gene: TRBV28
J gene: TRBJ2-1
D gene: TRBD2
CDR3 protein: ASSRLSGRTYNEQF

clone size: many
V gene: TRBV4-3
J gene: TRBJ2-7
D gene: NA
CDR3 protein: ASSQYKGDEQY

clone size: few
V gene: TRBV9
J gene: TRBJ2-1
D gene: TRBD2
CDR3 protein: ASSVSGSNEQF

clone size: many
V gene: TRBV7-9
J gene: TRBJ1-2
D gene: TRBD1
CDR3 protein: ASSSLGQGVDYGYT

clone size: few
V gene: TRBV5-4
J gene: TRBJ2-2
D gene: TRBD1
CDR3 protein: ASSWDRVNTGELF

clone size: many
V gene: TRBV20-1
J gene: TRBJ1-1
D gene: NA
CDR3 protein: SAREFRTANTEAF

clone size: NA
V gene: TRBV6-1
J gene: TRBJ1-4
D gene: NA
CDR3 protein: ASTQSGARNEKLF

clone size: NA
V gene: TRBV7-9
J gene: TRBJ2-3
D gene: TRBD2
CDR3 protein: ASSSEGTSGPTDTQY

clone size: many
V gene: TRBV15
J gene: TRBJ1-5
D gene: NA
CDR3 protein: ATSSRPPRHADSNQPQH

clone size: many
V gene: TRBV5-1
J gene: TRBJ2-7
D gene: NA
CDR3 protein: ASSGESVSYEQY

clone size: NA
V gene: TRBV12-3/TRBV12-4
J gene: TRBJ1-4
D gene: NA
CDR3 protein: ASSLAGVGKLF

clone size: many
V gene: TRBV7-2
J gene: TRBJ1-2
D gene: NA
CDR3 protein: ASSLEVRNYPGYT

clone size: many
V gene: TRBV15
J gene: TRBJ1-1
D gene: NA
CDR3 protein: ATSRDGNIGTEAF

clone size: many
V gene: TRBV11-3
J gene: TRBJ1-6
D gene: NA
CDR3 protein: ASSLRSGIDNSPLH

clone size: few
V gene: TRBV19
J gene: TRBJ1-1
D gene: NA
CDR3 protein: ASSIGQTEAF